Listed below are T cell receptor beta chains from one sample, sequenced in a study of early T cells in non-severe SARS-CoV-2 infection. Each CDR3 protein is one row after TCRdb ran MiXCR on the 5' RACE reads. This sample has tens of thousands of distinct CDR3 sequences, with less than 6.5% found just once. The sample consisted of whole blood, taken at baseline. Receptor source: an adult who was a healthcare worker with PCR-confirmed SARS-CoV-2 infection or an uninfected control (not recorded which). Both conserved end residues are part of each CDR3. The D gene is left open where the match is weak.

v_gene: TRBV6-2/TRBV6-3
d_gene: .
j_gene: TRBJ2-1
CDR3aa: CASSYKPPEGEQFF

v_gene: TRBV19
d_gene: .
j_gene: TRBJ1-2
CDR3aa: CASNRNKGNYGYTF

v_gene: TRBV14
d_gene: .
j_gene: TRBJ2-7
CDR3aa: CASSQEKALNEKYF

v_gene: TRBV9
d_gene: .
j_gene: TRBJ2-2
CDR3aa: CASSVEGTRTGELFF

v_gene: TRBV29-1
d_gene: .
j_gene: TRBJ2-2
CDR3aa: CSVRDSLDGNTGELFF

v_gene: TRBV10-3
d_gene: TRBD1
j_gene: TRBJ2-7
CDR3aa: CAISGGQGSYEQYF

v_gene: TRBV6-1
d_gene: TRBD2
j_gene: TRBJ2-2
CDR3aa: CASSFGLAGDTGELFF

v_gene: TRBV6-4
d_gene: .
j_gene: TRBJ1-2
CDR3aa: CASSDVGWGALWYGYTF

v_gene: TRBV6-1
d_gene: .
j_gene: TRBJ2-1
CDR3aa: CASREVRSFGNEQFF

v_gene: TRBV12-5
d_gene: .
j_gene: TRBJ2-1
CDR3aa: CASGYRGLADYSYNEQFF

v_gene: TRBV7-6
d_gene: .
j_gene: TRBJ1-1
CDR3aa: CASSLTGRLTSNTEAFF

v_gene: TRBV2
d_gene: .
j_gene: TRBJ2-2
CDR3aa: CASSFPGTGELFF

v_gene: TRBV29-1
d_gene: .
j_gene: TRBJ2-1
CDR3aa: CSVDPSSNEQFF

v_gene: TRBV2
d_gene: .
j_gene: TRBJ2-3
CDR3aa: CASSEPFTDTQYF